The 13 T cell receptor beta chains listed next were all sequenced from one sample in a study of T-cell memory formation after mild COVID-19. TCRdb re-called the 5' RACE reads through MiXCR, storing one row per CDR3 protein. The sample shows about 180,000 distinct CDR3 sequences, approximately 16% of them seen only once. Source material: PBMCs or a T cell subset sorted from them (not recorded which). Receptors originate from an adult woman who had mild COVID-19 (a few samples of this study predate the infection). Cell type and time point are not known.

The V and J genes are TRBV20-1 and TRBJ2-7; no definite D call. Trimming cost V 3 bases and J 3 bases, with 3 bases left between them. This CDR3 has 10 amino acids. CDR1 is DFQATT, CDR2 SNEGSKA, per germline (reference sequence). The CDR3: CSASGYEQYF. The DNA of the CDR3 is TGCAGTGCTAGCGGCTACGAGCAGTACTTC.

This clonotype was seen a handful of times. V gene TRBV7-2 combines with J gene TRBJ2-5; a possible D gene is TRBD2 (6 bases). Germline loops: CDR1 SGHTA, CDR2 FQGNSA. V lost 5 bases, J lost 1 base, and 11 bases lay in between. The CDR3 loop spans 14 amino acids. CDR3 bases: TGTGCCAGCAGCGCGACTAGGACCCAAGAGACCCAGTACTTC. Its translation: CASSATRTQETQYF.

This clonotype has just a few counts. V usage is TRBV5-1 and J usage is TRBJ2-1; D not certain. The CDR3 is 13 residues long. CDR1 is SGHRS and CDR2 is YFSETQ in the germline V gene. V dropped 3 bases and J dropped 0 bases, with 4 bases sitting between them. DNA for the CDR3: TGCGCCAGCAGCTCCTTCTCCTACAATGAGCAGTTCTTC. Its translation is CASSSFSYNEQFF.

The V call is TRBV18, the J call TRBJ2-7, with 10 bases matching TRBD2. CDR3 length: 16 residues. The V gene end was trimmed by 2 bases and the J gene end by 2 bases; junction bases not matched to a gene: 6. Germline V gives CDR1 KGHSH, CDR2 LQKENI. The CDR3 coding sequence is TGTGCCAGCTCACCAAAAACGCTAGCGGGAGCCTACGAGCAGTACTTC. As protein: CASSPKTLAGAYEQYF.

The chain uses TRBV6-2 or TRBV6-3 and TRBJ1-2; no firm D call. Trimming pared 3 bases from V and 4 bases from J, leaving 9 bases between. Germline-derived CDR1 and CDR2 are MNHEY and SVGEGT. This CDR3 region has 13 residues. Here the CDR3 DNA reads TGTGCCAGCAGTTATCTCCCGGGCTATGGCTACACCTTC. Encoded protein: CASSYLPGYGYTF.

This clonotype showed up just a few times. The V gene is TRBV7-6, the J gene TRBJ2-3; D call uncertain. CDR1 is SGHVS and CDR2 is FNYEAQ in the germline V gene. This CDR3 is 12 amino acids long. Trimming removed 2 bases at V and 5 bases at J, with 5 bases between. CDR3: CASSLSRDTQYF. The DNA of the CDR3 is TGTGCCAGCAGCTTAAGTAGAGATACGCAGTATTTT.

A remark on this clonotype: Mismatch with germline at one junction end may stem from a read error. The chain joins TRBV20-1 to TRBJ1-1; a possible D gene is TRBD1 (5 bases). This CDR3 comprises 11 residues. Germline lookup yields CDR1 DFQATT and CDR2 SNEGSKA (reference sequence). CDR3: CSARVGGETFF. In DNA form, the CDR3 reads TGCAGTGCCAGAGTGGGGGGGGAAACTTTCTTT.

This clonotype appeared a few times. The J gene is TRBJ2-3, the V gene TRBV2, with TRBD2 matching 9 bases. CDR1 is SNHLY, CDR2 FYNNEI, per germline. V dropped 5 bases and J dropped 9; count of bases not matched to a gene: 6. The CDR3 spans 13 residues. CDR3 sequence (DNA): TGTGCCAGCAGTCCAGGGACTAGCAGCACGCAGTATTTT. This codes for CASSPGTSSTQYF.

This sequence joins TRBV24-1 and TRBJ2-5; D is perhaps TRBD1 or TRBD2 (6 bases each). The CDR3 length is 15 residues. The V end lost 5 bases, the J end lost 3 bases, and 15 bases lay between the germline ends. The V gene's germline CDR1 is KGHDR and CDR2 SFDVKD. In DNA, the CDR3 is TGTGCCACCAGTGCCGGGGGCCGCCCCAAAGAGACCCAGTACTTC. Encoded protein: CATSAGGRPKETQYF.

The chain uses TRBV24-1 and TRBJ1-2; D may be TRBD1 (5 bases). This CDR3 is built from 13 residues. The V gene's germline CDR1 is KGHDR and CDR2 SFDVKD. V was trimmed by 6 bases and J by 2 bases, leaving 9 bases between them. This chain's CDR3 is CATSSQGNYGYTF. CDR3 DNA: TGTGCCACCAGTAGCCAGGGAAACTATGGCTACACCTTC.

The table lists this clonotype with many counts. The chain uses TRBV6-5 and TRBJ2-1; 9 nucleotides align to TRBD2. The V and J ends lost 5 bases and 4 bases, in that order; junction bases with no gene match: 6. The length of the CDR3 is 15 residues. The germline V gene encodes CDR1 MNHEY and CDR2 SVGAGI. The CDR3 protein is CASSASGTSYNEQFF. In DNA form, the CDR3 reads TGTGCCAGCAGTGCTAGCGGGACGAGTTACAATGAGCAGTTCTTC.

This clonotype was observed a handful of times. The CDR3 spells CASGYGTEQFF. The CDR3 nucleotides read TGTGCTAGTGGTTATGGGACCGAGCAGTTCTTC. The chain links TRBV12-5 to TRBJ2-1; either TRBD1 or TRBD2 may supply D (5 bases each). The CDR3 runs to 11 residues. The V end was cut by 4 bases, the J end by 10 bases, with 8 bases between. CDR1 is LGHNT, CDR2 FRNRAP, per germline.

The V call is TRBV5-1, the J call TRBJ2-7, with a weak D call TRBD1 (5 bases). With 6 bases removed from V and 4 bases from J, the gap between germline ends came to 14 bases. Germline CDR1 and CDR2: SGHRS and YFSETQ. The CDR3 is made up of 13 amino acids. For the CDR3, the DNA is TGCGCCAGCACCGAGCGTAGGGGTTACGAGCAGTACTTC. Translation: CASTERRGYEQYF. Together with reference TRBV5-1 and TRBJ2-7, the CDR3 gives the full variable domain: KAGVTQTPRYLIKTRGQQVTLSCSPISGHRSVSWYQQTPGQGLQFLFEYFSETQRNKGNFPGRFSGRQFSNSRSEMNVSTLELGDSALYLCASTERRGYEQYFGPGTRLTVT.